This T cell receptor (beta chain) originates from a study of T cells expressing NK-cell markers. About the study: One of eight sequenced donors was HCMV-seronegative; the other seven were seropositive.

As the method of synthesis, 5'RACE template switching with UMIs yielded TCR beta cDNA. TCRdb reprocessed the 5' RACE reads and keeps a single row for each CDR3 protein, giving no DNA. In total, the table holds about 550,000 distinct CDR3 sequences. The CDR3 is 14 residues long. Germline CDR1 and CDR2: KGHDR and SFDVKD. Note on this clonotype: What it binds is not known.

Study-level points and caveats: Over 5 donors carried dominant NKG2C+ clonotypes that made up about 1.0-7.5% of their CD8+ T cells. HCMV specificity was not established for the expanded NKG2C+ T cell clones.

Sample: blood T cells: a sorted CD56 or NKG2C T cell subset, CD4+ or CD8+ T cells, or bulk PBMC T cells (not recorded which). The receptor was isolated from a man younger than 30 in good health. This chain links TRBV24-1 with TRBJ1-5; TCRdb indicates TRBD1, and absent DNA this call remains unverified. CDR3 protein: CATSDRDNNQPQHF.